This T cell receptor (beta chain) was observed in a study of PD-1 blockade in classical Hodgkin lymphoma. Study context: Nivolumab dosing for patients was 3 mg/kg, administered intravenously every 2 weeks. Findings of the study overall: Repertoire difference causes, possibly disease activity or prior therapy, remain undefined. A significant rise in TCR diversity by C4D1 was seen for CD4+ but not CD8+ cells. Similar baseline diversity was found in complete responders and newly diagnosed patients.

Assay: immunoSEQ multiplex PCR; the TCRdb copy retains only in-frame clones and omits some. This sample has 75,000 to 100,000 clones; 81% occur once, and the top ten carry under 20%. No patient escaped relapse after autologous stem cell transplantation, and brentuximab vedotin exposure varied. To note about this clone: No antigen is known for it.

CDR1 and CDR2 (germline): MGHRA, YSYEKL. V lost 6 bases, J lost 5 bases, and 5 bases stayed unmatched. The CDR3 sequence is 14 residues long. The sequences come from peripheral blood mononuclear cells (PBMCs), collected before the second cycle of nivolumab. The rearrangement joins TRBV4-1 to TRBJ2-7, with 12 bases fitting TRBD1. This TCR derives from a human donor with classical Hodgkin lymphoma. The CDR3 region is CASRTGQGANEQYF. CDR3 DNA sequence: TGCGCCAGCAGGACGGGACAGGGGGCAAACGAGCAGTACTTC.